These 9 T cell receptor beta chains were sequenced from one sample in a study of cytomegalovirus exposure and HLA in healthy donors. Researchers ran the PCR with 60 Vbeta and 13 Jbeta primers. The table came from immunoSEQ multiplex PCR; TCRdb's copy has only in-frame clones and leaves some out. The sample records over 100,000 clones, roughly 60% being singletons. The sequenced sample was PBMCs. All receptors derive from a woman aged 40-49 years in good health and CMV-seronegative.

This clone turned up a few times. The genes are TRBV7-2 and TRBJ1-2; D is undetermined. Trimming cost V 5 bases and J 1 base, with 8 bases left between them. Germline CDR1 SGHTA, CDR2 FQGNSA. CDR3 length: 13 residues. The CDR3 sequence: CASSPSLNYGYTF. The CDR3 nucleotides read TGTGCCAGCAGCCCCTCCCTTAACTATGGCTACACCTTC. Filled out from reference TRBV7-2 and TRBJ1-2, the complete variable domain reads GAGVSQSPSNKVTEKGKDVELRCDPISGHTALYWYRQSLGQGLEFLIYFQGNSAPDKSGLPSDRFSAERTGGSVSTLTIQRTQQEDSAVYLCASSPSLNYGYTFGSGTRLTVV.

This clone was observed a few times. The DNA for the CDR3 is TGCGCCAGCAGCTTGGCAGGGGACAGGGGCGGATCTAACTATGGCTACACCTTC. It specifies CASSLAGDRGGSNYGYTF. The chain links TRBV5-1 to TRBJ1-2; 10 nucleotides align to TRBD1. Germline CDR1 reads SGHRS; CDR2 reads YFSETQ. J lost 0 bases, V lost 0 bases, and 8 bases had no gene match. The CDR3 sequence is 18 residues long.

The chain joins TRBV10-3 to TRBJ2-2, with D perhaps matching TRBD2 (6 bases). With 10 bases removed from V and 0 bases from J, the gap between germline ends came to 15 bases. The V gene's germline CDR1 is ENHRY and CDR2 SYGVKD. There are 15 residues in the CDR3. The CDR3: CATGEGLANTGELFF. As DNA, the CDR3 is TGTGCCACCGGAGAGGGACTTGCGAACACCGGGGAGCTGTTTTTT.

This clone was observed a single time. The chain has TRBV7-2 and TRBJ2-7, with D perhaps TRBD2 (6 bases). V gave up 4 bases and J gave up 2 bases, with 12 bases separating them. This CDR3 is built from 14 residues. The V gene's germline CDR1 is SGHTA and CDR2 FQGNSA. This CDR3 is CASSSTGGTYEQYF. The CDR3 DNA is TGTGCCAGCAGCTCAACAGGCGGGACCTACGAGCAGTACTTC. Combining the CDR3 with reference TRBV7-2 and TRBJ2-7 gives the whole variable domain GAGVSQSPSNKVTEKGKDVELRCDPISGHTALYWYRQSLGQGLEFLIYFQGNSAPDKSGLPSDRFSAERTGGSVSTLTIQRTQQEDSAVYLCASSSTGGTYEQYFGPGTRLTVT.

The chain recombines TRBV13 with TRBJ2-3; TRBD2 is a possible D gene (7 bases). Germline-derived CDR1 and CDR2 are PRHDT and FYEKMQ (reference sequence). The germline V and J ends were trimmed by 0 bases and 4 bases, with 17 bases remaining between them. This CDR3 is 17 amino acids long. The CDR3 DNA reads as TGTGCCAGCAGCTTAGGCCTACGGGGGGCGGGTGCAGATACGCAGTATTTT. Residues: CASSLGLRGAGADTQYF.

This clone was seen more than once but under ten times. The chain couples TRBV19 to TRBJ2-7; TRBD1 agrees at 10 bases. The CDR3 totals 17 residues. J gave up 0 bases and V 4 bases, and 9 bases lay outside the gene matches. Germline V CDR1 and CDR2: LNHDA, SQIVND (reference sequence). CDR3 sequence (DNA): TGTGCCAGTAGTACTCGGGACAGGGGACTCCCCTCCTACGAGCAGTACTTC. Protein sequence: CASSTRDRGLPSYEQYF.

V is TRBV6-1 and J is TRBJ2-7; D ambiguous. There are 12 residues in the CDR3. Germline V gives CDR1 MNHNS, CDR2 SASEGT. With 11 bases removed from V and 2 bases from J, the gap between germline ends came to 13 bases. CDR3 in amino acids: CAADQVPYEQYF. DNA for the CDR3: TGTGCCGCCGACCAGGTTCCCTACGAGCAGTACTTC.

This clone showed up just a few times. This chain connects TRBV12-5 to TRBJ2-3, with D perhaps TRBD1 (6 bases). Germline lookup yields CDR1 LGHNT and CDR2 FRNRAP. The CDR3 sequence is 15 residues long. Trimming stripped 2 bases from V and 2 bases from J, with 11 bases between. The CDR3 coding sequence is TGTGCTAGTGGTTTGACAGGGCAGGTCACAGATACGCAGTATTTT. Its translation is CASGLTGQVTDTQYF. Combining the CDR3 with reference TRBV12-5 and TRBJ2-3 gives the whole variable domain DARVTQTPRHKVTEMGQEVTMRCQPILGHNTVFWYRQTMMQGLELLAYFRNRAPLDDSGMPKDRFSAEMPDATLATLKIQPSEPRDSAVYFCASGLTGQVTDTQYFGPGTRLTVL.

The J gene is TRBJ1-1, the V gene TRBV5-1; TRBD1 agrees at 8 bases. The CDR3 has 15 amino acids. Germline CDR1 is SGHRS and CDR2 is YFSETQ. V lost 0 bases and J lost 4; bases outside the gene matches: 5. The CDR3 region has the DNA TGCGCCAGCAGCTTGGGAACTACAGGGGGCACTGAAGCTTTCTTT. Protein product: CASSLGTTGGTEAFF.